What follows is one T cell receptor (beta chain) and its context. It has no known antigen specificity. Per-base qualities were not stored, and no clone one base away is much larger. Memory T cell samples that were not cultured went straight to sequencing right after ex vivo isolation. From peripheral blood mononuclear cells, the researchers isolated CD4+ total memory, central memory, effector memory and circulating T follicular helper cells. The receptor library was made with the immunoSEQ multiplex PCR assay. The authors' pipeline ran thus. To quantify how much the repertoires of different subsets overlapped, the Chao-Jaccard similarity index was used along with counts of shared clonotypes. TCRdb holds this immuneACCESS table with in-frame rearrangements only. Some clones are missing; in checked studies, unresolved V genes explain under half, and the rest has no known cause. V, J and clone size are those of that table, while D and trimming were read from the DNA. The sample contains 23,000 or so clones, roughly 84% of them found a single time. Roughly 0.6% of the sample rests with the top ten.

Trimming removed 0 bases from V and 5 bases from J, leaving 11 bases between the germline ends. The CDR3 goes from the cysteine to the phenylalanine over 14 residues. The sequence is cut down to CDR3 DNA, 42 bases in frame from base 1. Taken from the germline V gene, the CDR1 and CDR2 loops are SGHAT and FQNNGV. This entry is derived from a study of CD4 T cell repertoires in COVID-19 (dated by TCRdb to the early 2020s). Regarding the study in general: To analyze cross-reactivity, CFSE-low cells were expanded with IL-2 for around ten days and then labeled again and restimulated with spike proteins from other coronaviruses. In COVID-19-recovered individuals, the study described naturally processed CD4+ T cell responses to SARS-CoV-2 spike and nucleoprotein and used TCR Vbeta sequencing to evaluate clonal composition. Subset-level TCR Vbeta repertoire analysis of SARS-CoV-2-reactive T cells was performed in a few recovered individuals.

What the study reported, not specific to this receptor: Several of the most expanded SARS-CoV-2-reactive clonotypes were shared between two or all three memory subsets, suggesting intraclonal diversification. Consistent with cross-reactivity, between 7 and 25% of SARS-CoV-2 clonotypes also showed up in secondary cultures stimulated with SARS-CoV and/or HKU1 spike.

The sequence was collected from a human donor who had COVID-19. Source: central memory CD4+ T cells from blood, taken before the COVID-19 pandemic. The sample's cell subset or site, from its label and the paper: CD4+ T central memory cells. The rearranged segments are TRBV11-2 and TRBJ2-7; the D gene is perhaps TRBD1, from 5 matching bases. The DNA is as follows: TGTGCCAGCAGCTTAGATAGGACATTCCACGAGCAGTACTTC. Its amino acids are CASSLDRTFHEQYF.